The rows below give T cell receptor beta chains drawn from one sample of a study of identifying expanded T cells in peripheral blood. TCRdb's copy holds only in-frame clones and misses some; the assay was immunoSEQ multiplex PCR. The repertoire includes approximately 110,000 clones, 88% of them detected once, and 8% to 9% sits in the top ten. The sequencing input was blood. All receptors come from a person aged 18-69 years in good health. Each CDR3 is given with its conserved first and last residue. The order of the fields is CDR3 length, V gene, clone size, J gene, D gene, CDR3 protein, CDR3 DNA. A D gene is named only where the DNA matches it firmly. The size field is filled for only some rows; it gives once, few, many or a size class.

16	TRBV28	-	TRBJ1-5	-	CASSLSRGGRNQPQHF	TGTGCCAGCAGTTTATCCCGGGGGGGAAGGAATCAGCCCCAGCATTTT
14	TRBV6-1	-	TRBJ2-7	-	CASSEGQISYEQYF	TGTGCCAGCAGTGAAGGACAGATCTCCTACGAGCAGTACTTC
14	TRBV6-6	few	TRBJ1-5	-	CASSYSGSNQPQHF	TGTGCCAGCAGTTACTCGGGGAGCAATCAGCCCCAGCATTTT
16	TRBV7-2	-	TRBJ2-4	-	CASSLGGELAKNIQYF	TGTGCCAGCAGTTTAGGAGGAGAGCTAGCCAAAAACATTCAGTACTTC
17	TRBV7-3	-	TRBJ2-2	TRBD1	CASSLGTGLRSTGELFF	TGTGCCAGCAGCTTAGGGACAGGGTTAAGATCCACCGGGGAGCTGTTTTTT
15	TRBV7-2	-	TRBJ2-6	-	CASSSLAAGANVLTF	TGTGCCAGCAGCTCCCTAGCTGCTGGGGCCAACGTCCTGACTTTC
17	TRBV21-1	once	TRBJ2-1	-	CASSKGGTSGSIHEQFF	TGTGCCAGCAGCAAAGGTGGGACTAGCGGGAGTATCCATGAGCAGTTCTTC
13	TRBV7-2	once	TRBJ2-7	TRBD1	CASSPGQGGEQYF	TGTGCCAGCAGCCCGGGACAGGGTGGCGAGCAGTACTTC
13	TRBV9	-	TRBJ1-1	-	CASSETVNTEAFF	TGTGCCAGCAGCGAGACAGTTAACACTGAAGCTTTCTTT
13	TRBV9	-	TRBJ2-7	-	CASSVVPVGEQYF	TGTGCCAGCAGCGTAGTCCCCGTAGGGGAGCAGTACTTC
14	TRBV7-6	-	TRBJ1-5	-	CASSQDSRNQPQHF	TGTGCCAGCAGCCAGGACAGCCGTAATCAGCCCCAGCATTTT
13	TRBV29-1	-	TRBJ2-5	-	CSVDDRQQETQYF	TGCAGCGTTGACGACAGGCAACAAGAGACCCAGTACTTC
15	TRBV10-3	-	TRBJ2-2	TRBD2	CAVETSGGHTGELFF	TGTGCCGTCGAGACTAGCGGGGGGCACACCGGGGAGCTGTTTTTT
12	TRBV29-1	-	TRBJ1-2	-	CSVQGIGYGYTF	TGCAGCGTTCAAGGGATTGGGTATGGCTACACCTTC
19	TRBV4-2	-	TRBJ2-7	TRBD2	CASSPSGLAGGSGSYEQYF	TGTGCCAGCAGCCCGTCGGGACTAGCGGGGGGGTCCGGCTCCTACGAGCAGTACTTC
15	TRBV28	-	TRBJ2-7	TRBD2	CASSSLGTSGNEQYF	TGTGCCAGCTCCTCCCTTGGGACTAGCGGGAACGAGCAGTACTTC
13	TRBV30	few	TRBJ1-1	-	CAWSVGGNTEAFF	TGTGCCTGGAGTGTAGGGGGGAACACTGAAGCTTTCTTT
15	TRBV6-6	-	TRBJ1-1	-	CASSHSWKGNTEAFF	TGTGCCAGCAGTCATTCTTGGAAGGGGAACACTGAAGCTTTCTTT
16	TRBV14	-	TRBJ2-3	TRBD2	CASSPISGGSTDTQYF	TGTGCCAGCAGCCCCATTAGCGGGGGGAGCACAGATACGCAGTATTTT
14	TRBV6-5	-	TRBJ1-4	-	CASRMDSFNEKLFF	TGTGCCAGCAGGATGGACAGCTTTAATGAAAAACTGTTTTTT
15	TRBV6-5	-	TRBJ2-7	TRBD1	CASSPRQGTAYEQYF	TGTGCCAGCAGCCCAAGACAGGGAACGGCCTACGAGCAGTACTTC
17	TRBV19	-	TRBJ1-5	-	CASSIDLTPSHNQPQHF	TGTGCCAGTAGTATAGATCTAACCCCTTCGCACAATCAGCCCCAGCATTTT
15	TRBV5-1	-	TRBJ1-2	-	CASSLQVGVHYGYTF	TGCGCCAGCAGCCTCCAGGTGGGGGTGCACTATGGCTACACCTTC
14	TRBV7-8	-	TRBJ1-1	-	CATQVGRMNTEAFF	TGTGCCACCCAGGTAGGGCGAATGAACACTGAAGCTTTCTTT
11	TRBV29-1	-	TRBJ2-5	-	CSVDVQETQYF	TGCAGCGTTGATGTCCAAGAGACCCAGTACTTC
17	TRBV11-2	-	TRBJ2-7	TRBD2	CASSLEGTSGSPYEQYF	TGTGCCAGCAGCTTAGAGGGCACTAGCGGGAGCCCCTACGAGCAGTACTTC
15	TRBV5-1	once	TRBJ2-3	-	CASSLGGQHTDTQYF	TGCGCCAGCAGCTTGGGGGGCCAGCACACAGATACGCAGTATTTT
15	TRBV6-4	-	TRBJ2-3	-	CASSVGTLTTDTQYF	TGTGCCAGCAGTGTCGGGACCCTAACCACAGATACGCAGTATTTT
14	TRBV5-1	-	TRBJ1-2	-	CASSLGESRYGYTF	TGCGCCAGCAGCTTGGGTGAATCGCGCTATGGCTACACCTTC
14	TRBV5-6	-	TRBJ1-2	TRBD1	CASSVRGINYGYTF	TGTGCCAGCAGCGTCAGGGGGATTAACTATGGCTACACCTTC
15	TRBV19	-	TRBJ2-7	-	CASSIVRDPRYEQYF	TGTGCCAGTAGTATAGTTCGGGACCCCCGCTACGAGCAGTACTTC
14	TRBV30	-	TRBJ2-5	-	CAWSVLQVEKTQYF	TGTGCCTGGAGTGTCCTACAGGTGGAGAAGACCCAGTACTTC
14	TRBV2	-	TRBJ1-5	-	CASSLDGKNQPQHF	TGTGCCAGCAGCTTGGACGGGAAAAATCAGCCCCAGCATTTT
14	TRBV28	-	TRBJ2-7	-	CASSLEGDNHEQYF	TGTGCCAGCAGTTTAGAGGGGGATAACCACGAGCAGTACTTC
15	TRBV10-2	few	TRBJ1-1	TRBD1	CASSGGQRRNTEAFF	TGCGCCAGCAGTGGGGGACAGCGGAGGAACACTGAAGCTTTCTTT
14	TRBV30	-	TRBJ2-7	TRBD1	CAWSAGTGSYEQYF	TGTGCCTGGAGTGCGGGGACAGGCTCCTACGAGCAGTACTTC
15	TRBV6-1	-	TRBJ2-1	TRBD2	CASSFGTSGSGEQFF	TGTGCCAGCAGCTTCGGGACTAGCGGGAGTGGTGAGCAGTTCTTC
13	TRBV7-3	-	TRBJ1-1	-	CASSLSGNTEAFF	TGTGCCAGCAGCTTATCAGGGAACACTGAAGCTTTCTTT
14	TRBV9	-	TRBJ2-5	-	CASSVGGREETQYF	TGTGCCAGCAGCGTAGGGGGCAGGGAAGAGACCCAGTACTTC
13	TRBV19	-	TRBJ2-7	-	CASSLRGQYEQYF	TGTGCCAGTAGTCTCCGGGGCCAGTACGAGCAGTACTTC
14	TRBV5-5	-	TRBJ2-2	-	CASSFEWTTGELFF	TGTGCCAGCAGCTTTGAATGGACCACCGGGGAGCTGTTTTTT
15	TRBV5-1	-	TRBJ2-7	TRBD1	CASSLDRGSSYEQYF	TGCGCCAGCAGCTTGGACAGGGGTAGCTCCTACGAGCAGTACTTC
14	TRBV7-3	-	TRBJ2-3	TRBD2	CASVPTGRADTQYF	TGTGCCTCCGTCCCCACGGGGAGGGCAGATACGCAGTATTTT
17	TRBV7-2	-	TRBJ2-2	TRBD2	CASSRGLAGPHTGELFF	TGTGCCAGCAGCCGCGGACTAGCGGGGCCGCACACCGGGGAGCTGTTTTTT
13	TRBV18	-	TRBJ1-2	-	CASSKDRTHGYTF	TGTGCCAGCTCGAAGGACAGAACCCATGGCTACACCTTC
14	TRBV10-1	-	TRBJ1-1	-	CASSLDTMNTEAFF	TGCGCCAGCAGTCTGGACACAATGAACACTGAAGCTTTCTTT